This entry features one TCR beta chain sequence. Its antigen is undetermined. This table comes from immunoSEQ multiplex PCR, and its TCRdb copy is limited to in-frame clones, with some not included. The sample holds around 10,000 clones; about 60% are singletons and the top ten take 15% to 20%. The data originate from a study of immune cell composition in non-small cell lung cancer. Whole-study findings and limits: Tumour-reactive clones were not shown to match dominant in vivo tumour clones.

CDR3 length: 16 residues. CDR1 is MNHNS, CDR2 SASEGT, per germline. After removal of 3 bases from V and 7 bases from J, the junction contained 14 bases not matched to a gene. Sample: lung tumor tissue. The TCR originated in a human donor with non-small cell lung cancer. The V call is TRBV6-1, the J call TRBJ2-7; TRBD2 matches 8 bases. The DNA for the CDR3 is TGTGCCAGCAGTGAGACTTGGACTAGCCCATTTGGGGAGCAGTACTTC. Amino acid sequence: CASSETWTSPFGEQYF.